The clone carrying this T cell receptor beta chain was seen a few times. The antigen is unknown. TCRdb independently ran MiXCR on the 5' RACE reads; one entry per CDR3 protein. This sample has a few hundred thousand distinct CDR3 sequences, with roughly 6.8% found just once. The source of the sample is a study of T cells after yellow fever vaccination. Study conclusions and caveats: Among primary-vaccination clones, most reappeared after the booster, at just under 98% for CD4 and about 90% for CD8.

The V gene's germline CDR1 is SGHDT and CDR2 YYEEEE. V was pared by 3 bases and J by 1 base, with 4 bases of the junction left unmatched. There are 17 residues in the CDR3. This sequence was found in a man in his late teens or twenties who received the YFV17D yellow fever vaccine. The starting material was PBMCs, obtained about 41 days after the first yellow fever vaccination. This rearrangement joins TRBV5-6 to TRBJ2-5; 15 bases are shared with TRBD2. The DNA of the CDR3 is TGTGCCAGCAGCTGGACTAGCGGGGGGGTAGGCCAAGAGACCCAGTACTTC. It specifies CASSWTSGGVGQETQYF.